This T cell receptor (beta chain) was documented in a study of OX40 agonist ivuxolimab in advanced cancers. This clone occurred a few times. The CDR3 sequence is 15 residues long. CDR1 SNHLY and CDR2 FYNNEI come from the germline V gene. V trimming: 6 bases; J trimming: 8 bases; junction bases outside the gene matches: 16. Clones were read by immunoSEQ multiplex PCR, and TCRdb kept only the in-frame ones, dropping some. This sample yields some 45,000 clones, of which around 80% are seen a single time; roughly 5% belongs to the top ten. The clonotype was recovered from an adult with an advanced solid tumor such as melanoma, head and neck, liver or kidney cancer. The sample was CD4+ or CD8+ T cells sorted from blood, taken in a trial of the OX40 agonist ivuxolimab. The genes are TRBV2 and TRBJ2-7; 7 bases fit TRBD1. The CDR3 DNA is TGTGCCAGCAGGCCCCAGAGGGGTACAGGGGTGAAGCAGTACTTC. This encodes CASRPQRGTGVKQYF.